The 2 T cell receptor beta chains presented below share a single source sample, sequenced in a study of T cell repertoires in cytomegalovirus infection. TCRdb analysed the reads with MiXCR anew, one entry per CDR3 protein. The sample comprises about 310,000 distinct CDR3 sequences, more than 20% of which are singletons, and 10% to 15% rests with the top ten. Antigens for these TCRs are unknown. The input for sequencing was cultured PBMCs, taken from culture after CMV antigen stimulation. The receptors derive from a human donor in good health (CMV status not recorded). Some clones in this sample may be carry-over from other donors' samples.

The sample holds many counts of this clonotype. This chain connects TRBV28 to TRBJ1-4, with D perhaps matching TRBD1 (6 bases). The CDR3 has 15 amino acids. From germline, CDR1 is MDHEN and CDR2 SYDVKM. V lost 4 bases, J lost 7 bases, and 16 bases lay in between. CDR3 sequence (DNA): TGTGCCAGCAGTTCCCAACAGGGAGGTGGTGAAAAACTGTTTTTT. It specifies CASSSQQGGGEKLFF. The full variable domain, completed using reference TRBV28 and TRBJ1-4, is DVKVTQSSRYLVKRTGEKVFLECVQDMDHENMFWYRQDPGLGLRLIYFSYDVKMKEKGDIPEGYSVSREKKERFSLILESASTNQTSMYLCASSSQQGGGEKLFFGSGTQLSVL.

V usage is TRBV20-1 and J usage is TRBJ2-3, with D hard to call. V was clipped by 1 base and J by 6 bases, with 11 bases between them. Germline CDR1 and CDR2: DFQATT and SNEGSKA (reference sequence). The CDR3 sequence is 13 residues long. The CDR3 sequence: CSARGWNGDTQYF. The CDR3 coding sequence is TGCAGTGCTAGAGGTTGGAACGGGGATACGCAGTATTTT.